A selection of T cell receptor beta chains follows, all from one sample in a study of T cells in Graves' hyperthyroidism and ophthalmopathy. TCRdb passed the multiplex PCR reads through MiXCR, listing each CDR3 protein once. The sample consists of about 690,000 distinct CDR3 sequences, about 18% of them appearing once. Material for sequencing was blood. The source of these receptors is a man aged 45 to 65 with Graves' hyperthyroidism. Each CDR3 is given with its conserved first and last residue. The order of the fields is D gene, V gene, clone size, CDR3 length, J gene, CDR3 DNA, CDR3 protein. The D gene is left open where the match is weak. The size entry is marked missing in some rows and otherwise reads once, few, many or a size class.

d_call: TRBD1
v_call: TRBV10-1
clone_size: many
cdr3_length: 15
j_call: TRBJ2-3
cdr3_nt: TGCGCCAGCAGTGGGATCGGACAGGGTGTAGATACGCAGTATTTT
cdr3_aa: CASSGIGQGVDTQYF

d_call: NA
v_call: TRBV12-3/TRBV12-4
clone_size: NA
cdr3_length: 14
j_call: TRBJ2-2
cdr3_nt: TGTGCCAGCATGGGCAGGGCCGAAACCGGGGAGCTGTTTTTT
cdr3_aa: CASMGRAETGELFF

d_call: NA
v_call: TRBV28
clone_size: NA
cdr3_length: 15
j_call: TRBJ2-7
cdr3_nt: TGTGCCAGCAGCCAAATCGGGTGGGCTTTCTACGAGCAGTACTTC
cdr3_aa: CASSQIGWAFYEQYF

d_call: TRBD2
v_call: TRBV6-1
clone_size: many
cdr3_length: 15
j_call: TRBJ2-7
cdr3_nt: TGTGCCAGCAGCCAGACTAGCGGGAGGTTCTACGAGCAGTACTTC
cdr3_aa: CASSQTSGRFYEQYF

d_call: NA
v_call: TRBV4-1
clone_size: few
cdr3_length: 14
j_call: TRBJ1-2
cdr3_nt: TGCGCCAGCAGCCAAGGTTGGTCTTCTAGCGGCTACACCTTC
cdr3_aa: CASSQGWSSSGYTF

d_call: NA
v_call: TRBV12-3/TRBV12-4
clone_size: many
cdr3_length: 14
j_call: TRBJ1-1
cdr3_nt: TGTGCCAGCAGCCTCTCTACAGGGTTCGTGAAGGCTTTCTTT
cdr3_aa: CASSLSTGFVKAFF

d_call: NA
v_call: TRBV28
clone_size: NA
cdr3_length: 15
j_call: TRBJ2-2
cdr3_nt: TGTGCCAGCAGTTTATACAGGGGGGGCACCGGGGAGCTGTTTTTT
cdr3_aa: CASSLYRGGTGELFF

d_call: NA
v_call: TRBV10-3
clone_size: many
cdr3_length: 16
j_call: TRBJ1-5
cdr3_nt: TGTGCCATCAGTGCCCGGGACGTAGAAAGCAATCAGCCCCAGCATTTT
cdr3_aa: CAISARDVESNQPQHF

d_call: NA
v_call: TRBV6-5
clone_size: once
cdr3_length: 15
j_call: TRBJ1-5
cdr3_nt: TGTGCCAGCAGTTATCCAGAGAGAAGCAATCAGCCCCAGCATTTT
cdr3_aa: CASSYPERSNQPQHF

d_call: TRBD1
v_call: TRBV10-3
clone_size: NA
cdr3_length: 17
j_call: TRBJ1-5
cdr3_nt: TGTGCCATCAGTGAGTCGAGGACAGGACTGAGCAATCAGCCCCAGCATTTT
cdr3_aa: CAISESRTGLSNQPQHF

d_call: NA
v_call: TRBV3-1
clone_size: many
cdr3_length: 14
j_call: TRBJ2-1
cdr3_nt: TGTGCCAGCAGCCACGGGGTAACCTACAATGAGCAGTTCTTC
cdr3_aa: CASSHGVTYNEQFF

d_call: TRBD2
v_call: TRBV11-1
clone_size: few
cdr3_length: 17
j_call: TRBJ2-1
cdr3_nt: TGTGCCAGCAGGTTGACTAGCGGGAGGGCCCAGGGGAATGAGCAGTTCTTC
cdr3_aa: CASRLTSGRAQGNEQFF

d_call: NA
v_call: TRBV28
clone_size: many
cdr3_length: 14
j_call: TRBJ1-4
cdr3_nt: TGTGCCAGCAGTGACGGGACCCGGAATGAAAAACTGTTTTTT
cdr3_aa: CASSDGTRNEKLFF

d_call: TRBD1
v_call: TRBV6-5
clone_size: NA
cdr3_length: 14
j_call: TRBJ2-7
cdr3_nt: TGTGCCAGCAGTTACTTGGGACAGGCCTACGAGCAGTACTTC
cdr3_aa: CASSYLGQAYEQYF

d_call: TRBD2
v_call: TRBV5-1
clone_size: NA
cdr3_length: 17
j_call: TRBJ2-3
cdr3_nt: TGCGCCAGCAGCTTCACAGCGGGAGGGCCCGGCACAGATACGCAGTATTTT
cdr3_aa: CASSFTAGGPGTDTQYF

d_call: NA
v_call: TRBV4-1
clone_size: NA
cdr3_length: 16
j_call: TRBJ1-5
cdr3_nt: TGCGCCAGCAGCCAAGATGGGCAGACGACGTATCAGCCCCAGCATTTT
cdr3_aa: CASSQDGQTTYQPQHF

d_call: NA
v_call: TRBV6-1
clone_size: few
cdr3_length: 10
j_call: TRBJ1-1
cdr3_nt: TGTGCCAGCAGTGAATTTGTGGCTTTCTTT
cdr3_aa: CASSEFVAFF